This section outlines one TCR beta chain sequence together with its context. Its antigen is not yet known. One base away there is no much larger clone; base qualities are not given. The CDR3 contains 12 residues, cysteine and phenylalanine counted. The DNA shown is the 36-base CDR3, in frame from base 1. Trimming at the junction amounts to 5 bases on V and 7 bases on J, and the germline ends lie 11 bases apart. CDR1 MNHEY and CDR2 SMNVEV are derived from the germline V gene (reference sequence). Library creation used the immunoSEQ multiplex PCR assay. TCRdb obtained this table from immuneACCESS and retained in-frame rearrangements with V and J assigned. These tables miss some clones; where compared with another copy, unresolved V genes account for less than half of the shortfall, and the remainder is unexplained. The sample includes 85,000 to 90,000 clones, with around 89% observed a single time. Jointly, the top ten make up roughly 1.7% of the sample.

This sample is part of a study of T cells after somatic rescue of genetic block (TCRdb year 2020). For the study in its entirety: What the study looked at was long-term robustness, specifically in a T-cell system that came about through somatic rescue of a genetic block in T-cell development.

The TCR sequence derives from a young woman. The rearrangement joined TRBV27 to TRBJ2-5, with the D segment possibly TRBD1 or TRBD2, each aligning over 5 bases. Sequenced sample: peripheral blood mononuclear cells (PBMCs). The base sequence is TGTGCCAGCAGTCCTCATGGGACGACCCAGTACTTC. The translation is CASSPHGTTQYF.